Below are 7 T cell receptor beta chains sequenced from a single sample in a study of Graves' ophthalmopathy and Graves' hyperthyroidism. Using RNA transcripts, the TCR beta CDR3 regions were amplified. RT-PCR with HTBI primers came first, then second-round multiplex PCR. TCRdb passed the multiplex PCR reads through MiXCR, listing each CDR3 protein once. Found here are hundreds of thousands of distinct CDR3 sequences, under 50% of them singletons; the top ten hold around 3%. The material sequenced was peripheral blood. The receptors originated from an adult man with Graves' ophthalmopathy.

This clonotype has a count of ten or more. J is TRBJ1-5 and V is TRBV27; D possibly corresponds to TRBD1 (6 bases). The V gene's germline CDR1 is MNHEY and CDR2 SMNVEV (reference sequence). V gave up 5 bases and J gave up 3 bases, with 11 bases separating them. The CDR3 is 14 residues long. The CDR3 is CASSRTGNNQPQHF. DNA of the CDR3: TGTGCCAGCAGTCGCACAGGGAACAATCAGCCCCAGCATTTT.

In this sample, this clonotype turned up a few times. The V gene is TRBV4-1, the J gene TRBJ1-1; D may be TRBD1 (5 bases). Germline loops: CDR1 MGHRA, CDR2 YSYEKL. The CDR3 totals 14 residues. The ends were cut back, 0 bases at V and 5 bases at J, with 10 bases in the middle. The CDR3, as DNA: TGCGCCAGCAGCCAAGAGGGGCCGGGGACTGAAGCTTTCTTT. Protein sequence: CASSQEGPGTEAFF.

Turning to this clonotype: Given a much more abundant clone one base away, this may be a read error. This rearrangement joins TRBV25-1 to TRBJ2-5; 7 bases fit TRBD2. Germline CDR1 is MGHDK and CDR2 is SYGVNS. This CDR3 is built from 15 residues. The CDR3 here is CVSTQGSGVQETQYF. The CDR3 DNA reads TGTGTCAGCACCCAGGGCAGCGGGGTCCAAGAGACCCAGTACTTC.

Ten or more counts support this clonotype. The chain uses TRBV7-9 and TRBJ1-1; no clear D gene. The V end was cut by 5 bases, the J end by 0 bases, with 13 bases between. The CDR3 length is 15 residues. The V gene's germline CDR1 is SEHNR and CDR2 FQNEAQ (reference sequence). The CDR3 DNA follows: TGTGCCAGCAGCCTCTCCAGTGCTATGAACACTGAAGCTTTCTTT. This gives the protein CASSLSSAMNTEAFF.

The gene calls are TRBV7-2 and TRBJ1-5; D perhaps matches TRBD1 (5 bases). V shed 3 bases and J shed 8 bases, with 17 bases lying between them. The CDR3 length is 15 residues. The germline CDR1 and CDR2 sequences are SGHTA and FQGNSA. The CDR3 DNA follows: TGTGCCAGCAGCTTCGGACGGGCGCGCAGGGAGCCCCAGCATTTT. Its protein product is CASSFGRARREPQHF. Using reference TRBV7-2 and TRBJ1-5 for the parts outside the CDR3, the full variable domain is GAGVSQSPSNKVTEKGKDVELRCDPISGHTALYWYRQSLGQGLEFLIYFQGNSAPDKSGLPSDRFSAERTGGSVSTLTIQRTQQEDSAVYLCASSFGRARREPQHFGDGTRLSIL.

The chain combines TRBV6-1 with TRBJ1-2, with D possibly being TRBD1 (6 bases). Germline V gene lookup returns CDR1 MNHNS and CDR2 SASEGT. V shed 2 bases and J shed 8 bases, with 18 bases lying between them. This CDR3 has 15 residues. The CDR3 DNA follows: TGTGCCAGCAGTGAACGGCACCCTACAGGGTACGGCTACACCTTC. Its translation is CASSERHPTGYGYTF.

CDR3 protein: CASSQGGQVSGNTIYF. The CDR3 DNA sequence: TGTGCCAGCAGCCAGGGGGGACAAGTCTCTGGAAACACCATATATTTT. The chain carries TRBV11-3 and TRBJ1-3; 7 bases are shared with TRBD1. Germline-derived CDR1 and CDR2 are SGHNT and YENEEA. The junction had 7 bases not matched to a gene; V was cut back by 5 bases and J by 0 bases. The CDR3 has 16 amino acids.